One sample yielded the 29 T cell receptor beta chains listed below, sequenced in a study of T cell responses to AZD1222 COVID-19 vaccine. Produced via immunoSEQ multiplex PCR; TCRdb's table is partial and in-frame only. This sample carries roughly 110,000 clones, about 93% of them seen once, and the ten largest clones take roughly 6.2%. The sample here was peripheral blood, taken 28 days after the second AZD1222 dose. The receptors here all came from an adult who received the AZD1222 COVID-19 vaccine.

This chain joins TRBV12-3 or TRBV12-4 and TRBJ1-4; TRBD1 might be the D (6 bases). This CDR3 contains 12 residues. V was pared by 4 bases and J by 7 bases, with 7 bases between. This chain's CDR3 is CASSSQGEKLFF. The CDR3 DNA reads TGTGCCAGCAGTTCACAGGGTGAAAAACTGTTTTTT.

The chain has TRBV5-1 and TRBJ1-4, with D possibly being TRBD1 (6 bases). Trimming took off 3 bases at V and 1 base at J, with 13 bases between the two ends. In germline, CDR1 is SGHRS, CDR2 YFSETQ. The CDR3 has 16 residues. The CDR3 spells CASSWWAGETNEKLFF. The DNA for the CDR3 is TGCGCCAGCAGCTGGTGGGCAGGGGAAACTAATGAAAAACTGTTTTTT.

The chain employs TRBV7-8 and TRBJ1-4; tentative D call: TRBD1 (6 bases). CDR1 and CDR2 from the germline V gene are SGHVS and FQNEAQ. V was shortened by 5 bases and J by 8 bases, with 15 bases between the two germline ends. The CDR3 extends over 14 amino acids. The CDR3 sequence: CASSLTGTYEKLFF. For the CDR3, the DNA is TGTGCCAGCAGCCTCACCGGGACATACGAAAAACTGTTTTTT.

This chain joins TRBV4-1 and TRBJ2-1, with 10 bases aligning to TRBD2. This CDR3 is built from 16 residues. V gave up 4 bases and J gave up 4 bases; unmatched junction bases: 7. Germline CDR1 is MGHRA and CDR2 is YSYEKL. The CDR3 loop reads CASSPLASGGYNEQFF. The CDR3 nucleotides read TGCGCCAGCAGCCCCCTTGCTAGCGGGGGATACAATGAGCAGTTCTTC.

V is TRBV12-3 or TRBV12-4 and J is TRBJ2-7; no clear D gene. V shed 3 bases and J shed 4 bases, with 10 bases lying between them. This CDR3 is built from 13 residues. The chain's CDR3 is CASSFLDGYEQYF. CDR3 bases: TGTGCCAGCAGTTTTCTAGACGGGTACGAGCAGTACTTC.

This sequence joins TRBV19 and TRBJ2-1, with D tentatively TRBD1 or TRBD2 (5 bases each). CDR3 length: 15 residues. Germline-derived CDR1 and CDR2 are LNHDA and SQIVND (reference sequence). V lost 0 bases, J lost 2 bases, and 8 bases lay in between. This CDR3 reads CASSIDVGPYNEQFF. CDR3 in DNA: TGTGCCAGTAGTATAGACGTGGGACCCTACAATGAGCAGTTCTTC.

The rearrangement uses TRBV7-2 and TRBJ1-2, with D possibly matching TRBD1 (6 bases). This CDR3 contains 14 residues. V lost 1 base to trimming and J lost 4 bases, with 10 bases between them. The germline CDR1 and CDR2 sequences are SGHTA and FQGNSA. The CDR3 coding sequence is TGTGCCAGCAGCTTAGTGGACAGTTCCTATGGCTACACCTTC. Translated, it gives CASSLVDSSYGYTF.

The chain combines TRBV11-2 with TRBJ1-1; the D is unclear. V gave up 0 bases and J gave up 3 bases, with 11 bases separating them. Germline V lookup: CDR1 SGHAT, CDR2 FQNNGV. This CDR3 comprises 15 residues. CDR3 loop: CASSLDAMRYTEAFF. CDR3 nucleotide sequence: TGTGCCAGCAGCTTAGACGCGATGAGGTACACTGAAGCTTTCTTT.

The gene calls are TRBV5-4 and TRBJ2-2; no firm D call. Germline values: CDR1 SGHNT, CDR2 YYREEE (reference sequence). The CDR3 spans 14 residues. Deletions cut 2 bases from V and 1 base from J, with 6 bases between. The CDR3 DNA reads as TGTGCCAGCAGCTTAAGACAGAACACCGGGGAGCTGTTTTTT. This codes for CASSLRQNTGELFF.

The chain's CDR3 is CASGPTGEGSYEQYF. CDR3 nucleotides: TGTGCCAGCGGACCGACAGGGGAGGGCTCCTACGAGCAGTACTTC. The chain uses TRBV27 and TRBJ2-7, with D maybe TRBD1 (8 bases). Germline loops: CDR1 MNHEY, CDR2 SMNVEV (reference sequence). The CDR3 is made up of 15 amino acids. V dropped 8 bases and J dropped 0 bases, with 17 bases sitting between them.

The chain links TRBV4-1 to TRBJ1-2; weak D call: TRBD1 (6 bases). Trimming stripped 3 bases from V and 3 bases from J, with 14 bases between. Germline V gene lookup returns CDR1 MGHRA and CDR2 YSYEKL. This CDR3 region has 15 residues. CDR3 loop: CASSQLRQDHYGYTF. The CDR3 DNA reads TGCGCCAGCAGCCAGCTAAGACAGGACCACTATGGCTACACCTTC.

V and J are TRBV2 and TRBJ2-1, with 10 bases identical to TRBD2. The CDR3 has 15 residues. V lost 7 bases, J lost 7 bases, and 10 bases stayed unmatched. The V gene's germline CDR1 is SNHLY and CDR2 FYNNEI. The DNA for the CDR3 is TGTGCCAGCAAAAGCGGGAGGGGCCTCGAGAATGAGCAGTTCTTC. Translating gives CASKSGRGLENEQFF.

The chain links TRBV19 to TRBJ1-2, with D possibly being TRBD1 (5 bases). This CDR3 has 15 residues. Trimming cost V 1 base and J 4 bases, with 13 bases left between them. Germline assignment: CDR1 LNHDA and CDR2 SQIVND (reference sequence). Here the CDR3 reads CASSIGGRAFYGYTF. The CDR3 DNA reads TGTGCCAGTAGTATAGGGGGACGGGCCTTCTATGGCTACACCTTC.

The chain combines TRBV5-1 with TRBJ2-1; D ambiguous. The germline V gene has CDR1 SGHRS and CDR2 YFSETQ. CDR3 length: 15 amino acids. Trimming removed 0 bases at V and 2 bases at J, with 9 bases between. The CDR3 DNA sequence: TGCGCCAGCAGCTTGGGCCTGGCGGCCTACAATGAGCAGTTCTTC. It yields the protein CASSLGLAAYNEQFF.

The V gene is TRBV7-6, the J gene TRBJ2-7; 9 nucleotides align to TRBD2. CDR1 and CDR2 from the germline V gene are SGHVS and FNYEAQ. This CDR3 has 15 residues. V gave up 5 bases and J gave up 5 bases; unmatched junction bases: 10. CDR3: CASSPGSGSSNEQYF. CDR3 bases: TGTGCCAGCAGCCCCGGTAGCGGGAGTAGTAACGAGCAGTACTTC.

The rearrangement joins TRBV13 to TRBJ2-2; D assignment may be TRBD1 or TRBD2 (5 bases each). V was clipped by 6 bases and J by 5 bases, with 13 bases between them. Germline CDR1 and CDR2: PRHDT and FYEKMQ (reference sequence). This CDR3 has 14 residues. CDR3 amino acids: CASSLGTRTGELFF. The DNA of the CDR3 is TGTGCCAGCAGTCTAGGGACGAGGACCGGGGAGCTGTTTTTT.

The rearrangement links TRBV24-1 to TRBJ2-2; D possibly matches TRBD1 or TRBD2 (7 bases each). The CDR3 totals 15 residues. V dropped 2 bases and J dropped 5 bases, with 11 bases sitting between them. Germline CDR1 and CDR2: KGHDR and SFDVKD. The CDR3 spells CATSDYRGGTGELFF. DNA of the CDR3: TGTGCCACCAGTGATTACAGGGGAGGGACCGGGGAGCTGTTTTTT.

This clone appeared a single time. The DNA of the CDR3 is TGTGCCAGCACCCCCTTACAGCTCTCTGGGGCCAACGTCCTGACTTTC. Its protein product is CASTPLQLSGANVLTF. The gene calls are TRBV7-2 and TRBJ2-6; D uncertain. Between the trimmed V and J ends, which lost 7 bases and 0 bases, there was a span of 13 bases. The CDR3 is 16 amino acids. CDR1 and CDR2 from the germline V gene are SGHTA and FQGNSA.

A few counts support this clone. The chain employs TRBV6-4 and TRBJ2-1; the match to TRBD2 covers 11 bases. Germline CDR1 MRHNA, CDR2 SNTAGT. Trimming removed 3 bases from V and 8 bases from J; junction bases left unmatched: 6. The CDR3 length is 15 residues. CDR3 protein: CASSEGTSGGDEQFF. The DNA for the CDR3 is TGTGCCAGCAGTGAGGGGACTAGCGGTGGGGATGAGCAGTTCTTC.

This sequence joins TRBV27 and TRBJ2-1, with 7 nucleotides matching TRBD2. V shed 7 bases and J 5 bases; nucleotides not matched to a gene: 17. The CDR3 has 17 residues. Germline CDR1 is MNHEY and CDR2 is SMNVEV (reference sequence). CDR3 amino acids: CASTSLWRGGPNNEQFF. The CDR3 bases are TGTGCCAGCACCTCTCTATGGCGGGGAGGGCCTAACAATGAGCAGTTCTTC.

The chain couples TRBV11-2 to TRBJ1-1, with D possibly being TRBD1 (6 bases). This CDR3 comprises 14 residues. Trimming shortened V by 3 bases and J by 5 bases, and 13 bases separated the two germline ends. Germline-derived CDR1 and CDR2 are SGHAT and FQNNGV. CDR3 in amino acids: CASSFGQPETEAFF. As DNA, the CDR3 is TGTGCCAGCAGCTTCGGACAGCCGGAGACTGAAGCTTTCTTT. The whole variable domain, remainder taken from reference TRBV11-2 and TRBJ1-1, is EAGVAQSPRYKIIEKRQSVAFWCNPISGHATLYWYQQILGQGPKLLIQFQNNGVVDDSQLPKDRFSAERLKGVDSTLKIQPAKLEDSAVYLCASSFGQPETEAFFGQGTRLTVV.

This chain joins TRBV7-2 and TRBJ1-1; no clear D. Trimming removed 6 bases from V and 3 bases from J, with 11 bases in between. Germline V gene lookup returns CDR1 SGHTA and CDR2 FQGNSA. CDR3 length: 13 residues. CDR3 nucleotide sequence: TGTGCCAGCAGTAAGGGCCCCGACACTGAAGCTTTCTTT. Protein sequence: CASSKGPDTEAFF.

The chain employs TRBV29-1 and TRBJ2-7; 7 positions agree with TRBD1. The germline CDR1 and CDR2 sequences are SQVTM and ANQGSEA. The CDR3 is made up of 13 amino acids. V trimming: 5 bases; J trimming: 0 bases; junction bases outside the gene matches: 4. CDR3 residues: CSVRTGVSYEQYF. In nucleotides, the CDR3 is TGCAGCGTTCGGACAGGAGTCTCCTACGAGCAGTACTTC.

The chain employs TRBV4-1 and TRBJ2-1; D is possibly TRBD1 (6 bases). Trimming cost V 4 bases and J 0 bases, with 10 bases left between them. The CDR3 has 15 amino acids. CDR1 is MGHRA, CDR2 YSYEKL, per germline. CDR3 sequence: CASSRGHLSYNEQFF. Here the CDR3 DNA reads TGCGCCAGCAGCCGGGGACACCTCTCCTACAATGAGCAGTTCTTC.

The CDR3 spells CASRGQGQPQHF. CDR3 DNA sequence: TGTGCCAGCAGGGGGCAAGGGCAGCCCCAGCATTTT. The chain has TRBV6-5 and TRBJ1-5; TRBD1 might be the D (5 bases). Germline values: CDR1 MNHEY, CDR2 SVGAGI. This CDR3 spans 12 amino acids. V was clipped by 6 bases and J by 7 bases, with 10 bases between them.

This clone was seen more than once but under ten times. The chain is built from TRBV12-3 or TRBV12-4 and TRBJ2-5; perhaps TRBD2 as D (5 bases). V was trimmed by 7 bases and J by 0 bases, leaving 6 bases between them. The CDR3 sequence is 12 residues long. CDR3 bases: TGTGCCAGCAAGGGAGACCAAGAGACCCAGTACTTC. It is translated as CASKGDQETQYF.

The chain combines TRBV20-1 with TRBJ2-7; a weak D match, TRBD2 (5 bases). Germline V gene data show CDR1 as DFQATT and CDR2 as SNEGSKA (reference sequence). The CDR3 spans 14 residues. Trimming shortened V by 3 bases and J by 0 bases, and 12 bases separated the two germline ends. CDR3 nucleotide sequence: TGCAGTGCTAGTAAGGACTCAAGCTCCTACGAGCAGTACTTC. Protein product: CSASKDSSSYEQYF.

The V gene is TRBV5-1, the J gene TRBJ2-2; 9 nucleotides agree with TRBD1. Trimming at V came to 4 bases and at J to 14 bases, leaving 9 bases not matched to a gene. Germline V CDR1 and CDR2: SGHRS, YFSETQ. CDR3 length equals 13 residues. The CDR3 spells CASSTEQGARLFF. The CDR3 nucleotides read TGCGCCAGCAGCACTGAACAGGGGGCGCGACTGTTTTTT.

This clone has just one count. This rearrangement joins TRBV13 to TRBJ2-1; D gene uncertain. The germline V and J ends were trimmed by 2 bases and 4 bases, with 12 bases remaining between them. In germline, CDR1 is PRHDT, CDR2 FYEKMQ (reference sequence). The CDR3 loop spans 15 amino acids. The CDR3 region is CASSLPASGYNEQFF. CDR3 nucleotides: TGTGCCAGCAGCTTACCCGCCTCGGGTTACAATGAGCAGTTCTTC. Full variable domain (missing parts from reference TRBV13 and TRBJ2-1): AAGVIQSPRHLIKEKRETATLKCYPIPRHDTVYWYQQGPGQDPQFLISFYEKMQSDKGSIPDRFSAQQFSDYHSELNMSSLELGDSALYFCASSLPASGYNEQFFGPGTRLTVL.